The present TCR beta chain was sequenced within a study of T-cell memory formation after mild COVID-19. Study-level information: The TCR clusters were mostly specific to one donor. Regarding the study as a whole: A second wave expanding day 15 to 37 was CD4+-biased; contracting clones were balanced. That cross-reactive memory joined was suggested by some responding clones appearing in pre-infection memory. Clones which contracted sat mainly in CM and EM if CD4+, and in EMRA if CD8+.

Concerning this clonotype itself: What it recognizes is unknown.

TCRdb re-called the 5' RACE reads with MiXCR, one entry per CDR3 protein. The data hold roughly 100,000 distinct CDR3 sequences, with 12% observed a single time. Sample: PBMCs or a T cell subset sorted from them (not recorded which). The clonotype comes from an adult woman who had mild COVID-19 (a few samples of this study predate the infection). Cell type and time point are not known.

The chain's CDR3 is CASSRSDPGELFF. DNA of the CDR3: TGTGCCAGCAGCCGCTCTGACCCCGGGGAGCTGTTTTTT. The chain combines TRBV7-9 with TRBJ2-2; no clear D. V lost 5 bases to trimming and J lost 6 bases, with 10 bases between them. The length of the CDR3 is 13 residues. Germline V lookup: CDR1 SEHNR, CDR2 FQNEAQ (reference sequence).